This TCR beta chain was identified in a study of Ad26.COV2.S vaccination and SARS-CoV-2 variants. Clones were read by immunoSEQ multiplex PCR, and TCRdb kept only the in-frame ones, dropping some. Among about 330,000 clones, roughly 90% were seen once, and the ten largest hold about 5%. This CDR3 spans 15 amino acids. The V gene end was trimmed by 5 bases and the J gene end by 5 bases; junction bases not matched to a gene: 9. Germline CDR1 and CDR2: SEHNR and FQNEAQ (reference sequence). Treatment: roughly 18 received Ad26.COV2.S at low or high dose, single or two shots; 5 received placebo; per-sample allocation not given. Samples came from day 63 after the first vaccine or placebo injection. The donor was a Boston adult aged 18-55 years.

The chain has TRBV7-9 and TRBJ2-1, with TRBD1 matching 7 bases. Sequenced here: peripheral blood, sampled in a trial of Ad26.COV2.S vaccine versus placebo. The clonotype originates from a person aged 18-65 years who received the Ad26.COV2.S COVID-19 vaccine or a placebo. The CDR3 reads CASSRPGQSNNEQFF. CDR3 coding DNA: TGTGCCAGCAGCCGGCCGGGACAGTCGAACAATGAGCAGTTCTTC.